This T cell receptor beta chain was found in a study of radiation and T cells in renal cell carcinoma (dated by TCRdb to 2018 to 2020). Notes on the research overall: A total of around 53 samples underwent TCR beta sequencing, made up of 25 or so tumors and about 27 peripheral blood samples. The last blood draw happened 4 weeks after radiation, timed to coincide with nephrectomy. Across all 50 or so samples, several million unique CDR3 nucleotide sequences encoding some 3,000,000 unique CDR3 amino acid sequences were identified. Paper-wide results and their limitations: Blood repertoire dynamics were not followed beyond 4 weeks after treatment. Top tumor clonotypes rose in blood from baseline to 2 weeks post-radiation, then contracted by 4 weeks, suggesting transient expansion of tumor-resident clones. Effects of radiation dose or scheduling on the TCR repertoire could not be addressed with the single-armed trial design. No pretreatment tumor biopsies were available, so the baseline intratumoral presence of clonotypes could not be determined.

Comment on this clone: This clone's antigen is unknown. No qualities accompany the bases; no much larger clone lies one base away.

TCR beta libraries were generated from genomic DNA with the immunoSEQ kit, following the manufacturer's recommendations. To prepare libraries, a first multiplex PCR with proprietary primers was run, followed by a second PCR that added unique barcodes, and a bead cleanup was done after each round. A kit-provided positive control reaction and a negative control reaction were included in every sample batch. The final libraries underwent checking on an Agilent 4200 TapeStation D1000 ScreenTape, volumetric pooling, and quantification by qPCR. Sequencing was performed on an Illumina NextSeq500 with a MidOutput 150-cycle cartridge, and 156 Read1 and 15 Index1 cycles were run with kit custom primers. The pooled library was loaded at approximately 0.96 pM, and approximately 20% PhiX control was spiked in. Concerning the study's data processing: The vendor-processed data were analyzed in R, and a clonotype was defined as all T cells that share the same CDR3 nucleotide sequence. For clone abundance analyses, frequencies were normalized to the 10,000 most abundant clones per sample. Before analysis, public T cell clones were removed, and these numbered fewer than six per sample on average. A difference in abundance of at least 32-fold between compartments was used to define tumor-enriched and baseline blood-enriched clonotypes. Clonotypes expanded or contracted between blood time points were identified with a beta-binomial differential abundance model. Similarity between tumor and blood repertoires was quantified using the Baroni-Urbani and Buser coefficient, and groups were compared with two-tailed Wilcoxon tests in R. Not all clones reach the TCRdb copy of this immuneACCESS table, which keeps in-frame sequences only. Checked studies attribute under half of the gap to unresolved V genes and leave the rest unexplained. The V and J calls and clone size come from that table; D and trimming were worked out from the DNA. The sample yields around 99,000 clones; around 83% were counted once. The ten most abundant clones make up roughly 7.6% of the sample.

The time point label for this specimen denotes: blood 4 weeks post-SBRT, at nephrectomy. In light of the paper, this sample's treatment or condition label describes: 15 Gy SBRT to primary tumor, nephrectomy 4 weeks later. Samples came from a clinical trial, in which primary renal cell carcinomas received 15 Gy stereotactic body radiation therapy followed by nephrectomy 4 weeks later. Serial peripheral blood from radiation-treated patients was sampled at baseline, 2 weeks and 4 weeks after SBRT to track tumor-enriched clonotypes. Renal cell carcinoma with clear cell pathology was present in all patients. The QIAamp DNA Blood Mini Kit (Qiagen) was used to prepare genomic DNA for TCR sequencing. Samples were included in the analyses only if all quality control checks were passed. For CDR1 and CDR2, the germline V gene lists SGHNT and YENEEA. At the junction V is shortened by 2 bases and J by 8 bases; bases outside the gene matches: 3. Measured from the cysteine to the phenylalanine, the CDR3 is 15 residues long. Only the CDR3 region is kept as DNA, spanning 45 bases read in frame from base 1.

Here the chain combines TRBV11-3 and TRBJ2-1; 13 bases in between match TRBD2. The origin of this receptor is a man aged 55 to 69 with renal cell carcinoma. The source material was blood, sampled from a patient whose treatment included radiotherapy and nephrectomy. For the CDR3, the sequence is CASSLKTSGRYEQFF. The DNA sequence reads TGTGCCAGCAGCTTAAAGACTAGCGGGAGGTATGAGCAGTTCTTC.